The 30 T cell receptor beta chains reported below all come from one sample, sequenced in a study of OX40 agonist ivuxolimab in advanced cancers. Using immunoSEQ multiplex PCR, the repertoire was profiled, and TCRdb retains in-frame clones only, with some absent. Of 75,000 to 95,000 clones listed, about 90% are singletons. The sample consisted of CD4+ or CD8+ T cells sorted from blood, taken in a trial of the OX40 agonist ivuxolimab. The receptors originated from an adult with an advanced solid tumor such as melanoma, head and neck, liver or kidney cancer.

The chain joins TRBV25-1 to TRBJ1-3; D unresolved. The ends were cut back, 1 base at V and 4 bases at J, with 5 bases in the middle. Germline-derived CDR1 and CDR2 are MGHDK and SYGVNS. There are 13 residues in the CDR3. In DNA, the CDR3 is TGTGCCAGCAGTGAATTGTCGGGAAACACCATATATTTT. Protein: CASSELSGNTIYF.

This clone was seen only once. The chain links TRBV11-2 to TRBJ2-7; D is uncertain. The CDR3 is 13 residues long. The V gene lost 0 bases and the J gene lost 2 bases, with 5 bases spanning the gap. Germline V gives CDR1 SGHAT, CDR2 FQNNGV. DNA for the CDR3: TGTGCCAGCAGCTTAGATCTAACCTACGAGCAGTACTTC. Translated: CASSLDLTYEQYF.

The chain is built from TRBV10-3 and TRBJ1-1; no definite D call. In germline, CDR1 is ENHRY, CDR2 SYGVKD. Trimming left V 5 bases short and J 0 bases short, with 13 bases between. This CDR3 region has 15 residues. The CDR3 DNA is TGTGCCATCAGTTCTGGACGGACGATGAACACTGAAGCTTTCTTT. Its protein product is CAISSGRTMNTEAFF.

As to this clone: The same CDR3 arises from other DNA sequences in this sample as well. The chain couples TRBV10-1 to TRBJ2-3; D ambiguous. CDR1 and CDR2 from the germline V gene are WNHNN and SYGVQD (reference sequence). The CDR3 covers 15 residues. Deletions cut 3 bases from V and 1 base from J, with 11 bases between. CDR3 region: CASSESRGGTDTQYF. CDR3 DNA: TGCGCCAGCAGTGAAAGCCGCGGTGGCACAGATACGCAGTATTTT.

The chain couples TRBV4-1 to TRBJ2-3; D is unclear. Germline assignment: CDR1 MGHRA and CDR2 YSYEKL. The CDR3 runs 16 residues. V lost 1 base to trimming and J lost 1 base, with 12 bases between them. CDR3 DNA sequence: TGCGCCAGCAGCCAAGTAGCAACAATTTGCACAGATACGCAGTATTTT. Encoded protein: CASSQVATICTDTQYF.

This sequence joins TRBV7-2 and TRBJ2-5; D gene ambiguous. The CDR3 is 13 residues long. Trimming took 7 bases from V and 3 from J, leaving 12 bases between them. The germline CDR1 and CDR2 sequences are SGHTA and FQGNSA. The CDR3 DNA reads as TGTGCCAGCAATATGCGGAGCGAAGAGACCCAGTACTTC. Protein sequence: CASNMRSEETQYF.

The chain is built from TRBV5-1 and TRBJ2-7; 8 bases map to TRBD2. From germline, CDR1 is SGHRS and CDR2 YFSETQ. This CDR3 is built from 14 residues. J lost 4 bases, V lost 1 base, and 4 bases had no gene match. The CDR3 nucleotides read TGCGCCAGCAGCTTGTCGGGGGGGAGTTACGAGCAGTACTTC. It specifies CASSLSGGSYEQYF.

The V and J genes are TRBV9 and TRBJ2-7; no definite D call. The CDR3 covers 14 residues. Germline V CDR1 and CDR2: SGDLS, YYNGEE. Trimming removed 4 bases from V and 2 bases from J, with 13 bases in between. The CDR3 loop reads CASSPGSVPYEQYF. The CDR3 nucleotides read TGTGCCAGCAGCCCTGGGTCGGTGCCCTACGAGCAGTACTTC.

V and J are TRBV5-1 and TRBJ2-7; D is perhaps TRBD1 (7 bases). Germline CDR1 SGHRS, CDR2 YFSETQ. The V end lost 2 bases, the J end lost 1 base, and 13 bases lay between the germline ends. CDR3 length equals 15 residues. The CDR3 spells CASSLTGDRSYEQYF. CDR3 in DNA: TGCGCCAGCAGCTTAACGGGGGACAGATCCTACGAGCAGTACTTC.

This rearrangement joins TRBV5-1 to TRBJ2-3; TRBD1 matches 7 bases. The trim removed 2 bases at V and 6 bases at J, leaving 6 bases unmatched. The CDR3 has 14 amino acids. The germline V gene encodes CDR1 SGHRS and CDR2 YFSETQ. The CDR3 DNA is TGCGCCAGCAGCTTTTCAGGGGGAAGGGATACGCAGTATTTT. Protein sequence: CASSFSGGRDTQYF.

This sequence joins TRBV28 and TRBJ1-5, with 7 bases that match TRBD1. J was trimmed by 6 bases and V by 2 bases; bases with no gene match: 10. The CDR3 consists of 16 residues. Germline values: CDR1 MDHEN, CDR2 SYDVKM. This CDR3 reads CASSLRYRGNRQPQHF. The CDR3 DNA follows: TGTGCCAGCAGTTTAAGGTACAGGGGAAATCGTCAGCCCCAGCATTTT.

CDR3 nucleotide sequence: TGTGCCAGCAGCTTACTGGGACAAGTCCCCTACGAGCAGTACTTC. Its translation: CASSLLGQVPYEQYF. The chain links TRBV2 to TRBJ2-7, with D tentatively TRBD1 (6 bases). The CDR3 extends over 15 amino acids. Germline CDR1 is SNHLY and CDR2 is FYNNEI. Between the trimmed V and J ends, which lost 6 bases and 2 bases, there was a span of 17 bases.

CDR3 sequence reads: CASSPQGQGYEKLFF. In nucleotides, the CDR3 is TGTGCCAGCAGCCCACAGGGACAGGGCTATGAAAAACTGTTTTTT. This chain connects TRBV9 to TRBJ1-4, with 9 bases fitting TRBD1. The germline V gene has CDR1 SGDLS and CDR2 YYNGEE. V gave up 4 bases and J gave up 6 bases; unmatched junction bases: 7. This CDR3 has 15 amino acids. Combining the CDR3 with reference TRBV9 and TRBJ1-4 gives the whole variable domain DSGVTQTPKHLITATGQRVTLRCSPRSGDLSVYWYQQSLDQGLQFLIQYYNGEERAKGNILERFSAQQFPDLHSELNLSSLELGDSALYFCASSPQGQGYEKLFFGSGTQLSVL.

This chain uses TRBV19 with TRBJ1-2; D is undetermined. Trimming left V 5 bases short and J 1 base short, with 14 bases between. This CDR3 is built from 15 residues. CDR1 LNHDA and CDR2 SQIVND come from the germline V gene (reference sequence). The CDR3 bases are TGTGCCAGTAGTCGGGTCGGAGGGAATAACTATGGCTACACCTTC. Its protein is CASSRVGGNNYGYTF.

This clone was found once. The chain employs TRBV11-2 and TRBJ2-7, with a possible D match to TRBD1 (6 bases). Trimming shortened V by 5 bases and J by 4 bases, and 9 bases separated the two germline ends. This CDR3 spans 12 amino acids. CDR1 and CDR2 from the germline V gene are SGHAT and FQNNGV. The CDR3 nucleotides read TGTGCCAGCAGCCCGGACAGTTACGAGCAGTACTTC. Its translation is CASSPDSYEQYF.

This clone occurred a few times. This CDR3 is CASSRTSGGYEQYF. The CDR3 coding sequence is TGTGCCAGTAGCCGGACTAGCGGGGGCTACGAGCAGTACTTC. The chain has TRBV19 and TRBJ2-7; 13 nucleotides match TRBD2. CDR3 length equals 14 residues. CDR1 and CDR2 from the germline V gene are LNHDA and SQIVND (reference sequence). V trimming: 6 bases; J trimming: 3 bases; junction bases outside the gene matches: 2.

The chain links TRBV2 to TRBJ2-1; no definite D call. The V end was cut by 3 bases, the J end by 6 bases, with 9 bases between. Germline assignment: CDR1 SNHLY and CDR2 FYNNEI. CDR3 length: 13 amino acids. CDR3 amino acids: CASSEALANEQFF. For the CDR3, the DNA is TGTGCCAGCAGTGAGGCGTTGGCCAATGAGCAGTTCTTC.

The chain links TRBV6-5 to TRBJ1-1, with 7 bases fitting TRBD1. Losses at the gene ends were 0 bases for V and 8 bases for J; bases not matched to a gene: 12. This CDR3 contains 16 residues. CDR1 MNHEY and CDR2 SVGAGI come from the germline V gene. The DNA of the CDR3 is TGTGCCAGCAGTTACTCAACAGGGGAGGTCCTGTTGGAAGCTTTCTTT. Its translation is CASSYSTGEVLLEAFF.

CDR3 nucleotide sequence: TGCGCCAGCAGCTTGGAGACAGGGGGGAACACTGAAGCTTTCTTT. This gives the protein CASSLETGGNTEAFF. The chain links TRBV5-1 to TRBJ1-1; 9 bases are a match to TRBD1. The CDR3 is 15 residues long. Germline V gene sequence: CDR1 SGHRS, CDR2 YFSETQ. The J segment lost 1 base and the V segment lost 0 bases, leaving 1 base of the junction unmatched.

The rearrangement joins TRBV9 to TRBJ1-3; D unclear. In germline, CDR1 is SGDLS, CDR2 YYNGEE. CDR3 length: 14 amino acids. With 6 bases removed from V and 4 bases from J, the gap between germline ends came to 14 bases. The CDR3, as DNA: TGTGCCAGCACCCGCGCGGTGTTGGGAAACACCATATATTTT. Its protein is CASTRAVLGNTIYF.

V is TRBV9 and J is TRBJ1-3; no definite D call. The CDR3 runs 13 residues. CDR1 and CDR2 from the germline V gene are SGDLS and YYNGEE. Trimming shortened V by 0 bases and J by 7 bases, and 8 bases separated the two germline ends. The DNA for the CDR3 is TGTGCCAGCAGCGTAGACCCGGGCAACACCATATATTTT. Translating gives CASSVDPGNTIYF.

The chain uses TRBV6-5 and TRBJ2-1; 8 bases agree with TRBD1. J gave up 11 bases and V 2 bases, and 5 bases lay outside the gene matches. There are 13 residues in the CDR3. Per germline, CDR1 MNHEY and CDR2 SVGAGI. The CDR3 loop is CASSYLDRDKQFF. CDR3 coding DNA: TGTGCCAGCAGTTACCTGGACAGGGATAAGCAGTTCTTC.

This clone occurred once. The chain links TRBV5-1 to TRBJ1-5; perhaps TRBD1 as D (5 bases). The CDR3 sequence is 13 residues long. CDR1 is SGHRS, CDR2 YFSETQ, per germline. Trimming left V 3 bases short and J 5 bases short, with 9 bases between. CDR3 nucleotide sequence: TGCGCCAGCAGCTCGGGAGGGGATCAGCCCCAGCATTTT. Translated, it gives CASSSGGDQPQHF.

The chain carries TRBV6-5 and TRBJ2-3; unclear D gene. The CDR3 is 12 amino acids. Germline V lookup: CDR1 MNHEY, CDR2 SVGAGI. V lost 5 bases, J lost 9 bases, and 12 bases lay in between. DNA for the CDR3: TGTGCCAGCAGTCCCTCCCTGGGGACGCAGTATTTT. It yields the protein CASSPSLGTQYF.

The J gene is TRBJ2-2, the V gene TRBV12-2; no check of the table's D call, TRBD2, against the DNA was made. TRBV12-2 is shown as a pseudogene. CDR3 size: 16 residues. CDR3 coding DNA: TGTGCAAGTCGCTTTCGGGGGACCGGGAGGGCCGGGGAGCTGTTTTTT. As protein: CASRFRGTGRAGELFF.

V gene TRBV19 combines with J gene TRBJ2-7; D is ambiguous. The CDR3 consists of 13 residues. Per germline, CDR1 LNHDA and CDR2 SQIVND (reference sequence). V dropped 4 bases and J dropped 1 base, with 8 bases sitting between them. The CDR3 sequence: CASSRADSYEQYF. Written as DNA, the CDR3 is TGTGCCAGTAGTAGGGCGGATTCCTACGAGCAGTACTTC.

V usage is TRBV5-1 and J usage is TRBJ1-2, with a possible D match to TRBD1 (5 bases). The CDR3 extends over 14 amino acids. From germline, CDR1 is SGHRS and CDR2 YFSETQ. With 6 bases removed from V and 1 base from J, the gap between germline ends came to 13 bases. The DNA of the CDR3 is TGCGCCAGCAAATGGGACGGGAATAACTATGGCTACACCTTC. Encoded protein: CASKWDGNNYGYTF.

The chain is built from TRBV18 and TRBJ2-1; D uncertain. V was trimmed by 1 base and J by 0 bases, leaving 7 bases between them. This CDR3 is 15 amino acids long. Germline V CDR1 and CDR2: KGHSH, LQKENI. DNA for the CDR3: TGTGCCAGCTCACCACTGGTTAGCTCCTACAATGAGCAGTTCTTC. Translation: CASSPLVSSYNEQFF.

The V gene is TRBV28, the J gene TRBJ2-7, with D hard to call. The CDR3 is 15 amino acids. Deletions cut 5 bases from V and 2 bases from J, with 16 bases between. CDR1 and CDR2 from the germline V gene are MDHEN and SYDVKM. This chain's CDR3 is CASSPPPTDTYEQYF. In DNA, the CDR3 is TGTGCCAGCAGTCCACCACCAACAGACACCTACGAGCAGTACTTC.

The V and J genes are TRBV11-2 and TRBJ1-2, with 7 positions matching TRBD1. With 5 bases clipped from V and 1 base from J, the junction kept 10 bases outside the gene matches. Germline V gene sequence: CDR1 SGHAT, CDR2 FQNNGV. The CDR3 has 16 amino acids. The CDR3 bases are TGTGCCAGCAGCCCAATCCGACAGGGAGGTAACTATGGCTACACCTTC. Amino acid sequence: CASSPIRQGGNYGYTF.